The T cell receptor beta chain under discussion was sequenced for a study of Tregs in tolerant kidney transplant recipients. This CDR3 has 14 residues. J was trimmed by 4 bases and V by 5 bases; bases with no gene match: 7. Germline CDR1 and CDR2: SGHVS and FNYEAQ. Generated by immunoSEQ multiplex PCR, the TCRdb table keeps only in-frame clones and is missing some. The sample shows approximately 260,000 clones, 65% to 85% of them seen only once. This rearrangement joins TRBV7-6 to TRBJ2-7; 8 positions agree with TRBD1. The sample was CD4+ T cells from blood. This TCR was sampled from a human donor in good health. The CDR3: CASSPRTGFYEQYF. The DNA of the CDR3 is TGTGCCAGCAGCCCTCGGACAGGGTTTTACGAGCAGTACTTC.